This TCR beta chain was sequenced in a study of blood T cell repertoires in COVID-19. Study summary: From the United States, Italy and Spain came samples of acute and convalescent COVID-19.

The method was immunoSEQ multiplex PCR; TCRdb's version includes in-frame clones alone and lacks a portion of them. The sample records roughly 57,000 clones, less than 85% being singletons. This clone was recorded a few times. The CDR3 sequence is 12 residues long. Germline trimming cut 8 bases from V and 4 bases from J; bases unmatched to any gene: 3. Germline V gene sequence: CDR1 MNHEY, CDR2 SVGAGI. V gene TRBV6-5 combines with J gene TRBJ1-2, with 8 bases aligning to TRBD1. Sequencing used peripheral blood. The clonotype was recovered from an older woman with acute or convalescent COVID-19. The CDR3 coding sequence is TGTGCCAGCTGGACAGGGACCTATGGCTACACCTTC. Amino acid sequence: CASWTGTYGYTF.